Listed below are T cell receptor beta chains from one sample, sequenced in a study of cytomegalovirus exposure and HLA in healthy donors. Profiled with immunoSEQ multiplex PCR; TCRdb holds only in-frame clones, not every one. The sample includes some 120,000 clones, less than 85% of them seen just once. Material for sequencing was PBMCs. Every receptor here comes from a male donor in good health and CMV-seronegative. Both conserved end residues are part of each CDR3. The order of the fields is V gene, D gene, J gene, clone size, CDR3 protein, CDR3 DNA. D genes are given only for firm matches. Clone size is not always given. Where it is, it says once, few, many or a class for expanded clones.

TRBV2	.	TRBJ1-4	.	CASRSGKTASNEKLFF	TGTGCCAGCAGGTCAGGAAAGACAGCCTCTAATGAAAAACTGTTTTTT
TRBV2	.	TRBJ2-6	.	CASSQQGAGANVLTF	TGTGCCAGCAGTCAACAGGGAGCTGGGGCCAACGTCCTGACTTTC
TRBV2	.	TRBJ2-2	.	CAGGDGGRKEELFF	TGTGCCGGCGGGGACGGGGGGCGTAAGGAGGAGCTGTTTTTT
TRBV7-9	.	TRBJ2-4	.	CASSLRGNIQYF	TGTGCCAGCAGCTTACGCGGAAACATTCAGTACTTC
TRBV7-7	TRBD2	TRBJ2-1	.	CASSLSGRAFYNEQFF	TGTGCCAGCAGCTTGTCCGGGAGGGCCTTCTACAATGAGCAGTTCTTC
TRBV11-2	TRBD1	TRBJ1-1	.	CASSTHRGPMNTEAFF	TGTGCCAGCAGCACACACAGGGGGCCCATGAACACTGAAGCTTTCTTT
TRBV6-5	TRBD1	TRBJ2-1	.	CASSSGTEFYNEQFF	TGTGCCAGCAGTTCAGGGACAGAGTTTTACAATGAGCAGTTCTTC
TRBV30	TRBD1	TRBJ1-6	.	CAWKTGGPLNSPLHF	TGTGCCTGGAAGACAGGGGGTCCTCTGAATTCACCCCTCCACTTT
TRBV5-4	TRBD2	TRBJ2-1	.	CASSLGGGGAIDNEQFF	TGTGCCAGCAGCTTGGGCGGCGGGGGGGCAATTGACAATGAGCAGTTCTTC
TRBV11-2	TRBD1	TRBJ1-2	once	CASSTPTGGRGGYTF	TGTGCCAGCAGCACACCGACAGGGGGACGTGGAGGCTACACCTTC
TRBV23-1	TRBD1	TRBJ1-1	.	CASTPGQGACYTEAFF	TGCGCCAGCACCCCCGGACAGGGGGCGTGTTACACTGAAGCTTTCTTT
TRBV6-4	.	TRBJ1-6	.	CASSEGALSPLHF	TGTGCCAGCAGTGAGGGGGCCTTGTCACCCCTCCACTTT
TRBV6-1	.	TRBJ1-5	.	CASSSGRGDRSQHF	TGTGCCAGCAGTTCGGGTCGGGGGGATAGGTCCCAGCATTTT
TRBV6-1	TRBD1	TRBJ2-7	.	CASSELDRDSYEQYF	TGTGCCAGCAGTGAATTGGACAGGGACTCCTACGAGCAGTACTTC
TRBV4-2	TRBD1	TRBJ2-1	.	CASSLGISRKPSGTGSYNEQFF	TGTGCCAGCAGCCTCGGAATTTCCCGGAAACCATCCGGGACAGGGTCCTACAATGAGCAGTTCTTC
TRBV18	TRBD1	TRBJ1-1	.	CASSPLTTGTGGALNTEAFF	TGTGCCAGCTCACCATTGACAACCGGGACAGGGGGAGCTTTGAACACTGAAGCTTTCTTT
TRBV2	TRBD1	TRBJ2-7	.	CASRETGGAGREQYF	TGTGCCAGCAGAGAGACAGGGGGCGCGGGACGCGAGCAGTACTTC
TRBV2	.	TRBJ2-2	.	CASSVDTNTGELFF	TGTGCCAGCAGTGTGGACACAAACACCGGGGAGCTGTTTTTT
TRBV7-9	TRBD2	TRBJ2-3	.	CASSTGLAGVGDTQYF	TGTGCCAGCAGCACGGGACTAGCGGGGGTGGGAGATACGCAGTATTTT
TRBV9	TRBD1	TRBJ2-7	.	CASSATGAAYEQYF	TGTGCCAGCAGCGCAACAGGGGCGGCCTACGAGCAGTACTTC
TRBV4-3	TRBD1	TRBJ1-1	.	CASSQDPLTGGTEAFF	TGCGCCAGCAGCCAAGATCCTCTCACAGGGGGGACTGAAGCTTTCTTT
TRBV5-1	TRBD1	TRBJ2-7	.	CASSGGDRFYEQYF	TGCGCCAGCAGCGGCGGGGACAGGTTTTACGAGCAGTACTTC
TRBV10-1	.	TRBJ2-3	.	CASSEPGEDTQYF	TGCGCCAGCAGTGAGCCCGGGGAGGATACGCAGTATTTT